Sequencing of this T cell receptor beta chain was carried out in a study of T cells after yellow fever vaccination. Turning to the study itself: SMART-Seq v4 Ultra Low Input handled preparation of low-cell-number fractions.

The sample holds many counts of this clonotype. Findings and caveats of the study: After the booster, over 95% of CD4 and around nine tenths of CD8 primary-response clones were re-detected. Clonotypes shared by both compartments, CD4 and CD8, made up a small share.

UMIs and a universal primer site were added when TCR cDNA was made by 5'RACE template switching. MiXCR, run by TCRdb on the 5' RACE reads, gives a single entry per CDR3 protein. Of 10,000 or so distinct CDR3 sequences in the sample, 5.8% were seen once. Per the germline V gene, CDR1 is MGHDK and CDR2 is SYGVNS. V was clipped by 1 base and J by 1 base; unmatched bases: 4. This CDR3 has 15 residues. Sequences were derived from PBMCs, either bulk or a sorted T-cell subset (CD4+, CD8+, memory, or dextramer-sorted; not recorded which), sampled on the day of the yellow fever booster vaccination. J is TRBJ2-7 and V is TRBV25-1, with 7 bases lining up with TRBD2. This sequence was found in a man aged 25 to 45 who received the YFV17D yellow fever vaccine. CDR3 bases: TGTGCCAGCAGTGAATCGGGAGGTCGTTCCTACGAGCAGTACTTC. This codes for CASSESGGRSYEQYF.